The 25 T cell receptor beta chains below were found in one sample sequenced in a study of T cells in Graves' hyperthyroidism and ophthalmopathy (dated by TCRdb to the late 2010s). Preparation of the library involved multiplex PCR. Sequenced on an Illumina HiSeq 2000. Amplification of TCR beta CDR3 regions was carried out from RNA transcripts. The first round of RT-PCR for the TCR CDR3 was performed with the HTBI primer set and the Qiagen OneStep RT-PCR kit. TCRdb itself trimmed the public reads at Q25 with fastp, ran MiXCR and retained productive beta chains. A single entry per CDR3 protein holds the most common genes and DNA from its merged rows. In this sample the table shows more than 500,000 distinct CDR3 sequences, around 15% of which occur a single time. The ten largest clones add up to about 15% of the sample. Sequencing used blood. The receptor source for this set is a woman aged 40-49 years with Graves' hyperthyroidism.

The chain joins TRBV7-8 to TRBJ1-4, with unresolved D. Trimming shortened V by 2 bases and J by 6 bases, and 7 bases separated the two germline ends. This CDR3 has 13 residues. In germline, CDR1 is SGHVS, CDR2 FQNEAQ. As DNA, the CDR3 is TGTGCCAGCAGCTTAAATTTTGATGAAAAACTGTTTTTT. It translates to CASSLNFDEKLFF.

This clonotype was found a few times. V is TRBV10-3 and J is TRBJ2-1; TRBD2 aligns across 7 bases. The germline gives CDR1 ENHRY, CDR2 SYGVKD. V was pared by 6 bases and J by 15 bases, with 14 bases of the junction left unmatched. The CDR3 is 13 residues long. In DNA form, the CDR3 reads TGTGCCATCAGAAACGGGGGAGGGCCCTCGTCGTTCTTC. Amino acids: CAIRNGGGPSSFF.

This clonotype was found many times. The gene calls are TRBV29-1 and TRBJ2-7; 12 bases agree with TRBD1. CDR1 is SQVTM and CDR2 is ANQGSEA in the germline V gene. The CDR3 has 15 amino acids. J was trimmed by 3 bases and V by 6 bases; bases with no gene match: 9. The CDR3, as DNA: TGCAGCGTGCAGGGAGGGACAGGGGGCCTCTACGAGCAGTACTTC. The encoded protein is CSVQGGTGGLYEQYF.

This clonotype was observed many times. V gene TRBV28 combines with J gene TRBJ2-5; no clear D. This CDR3 has 13 amino acids. Per the germline V gene, CDR1 is MDHEN and CDR2 is SYDVKM. The V end lost 8 bases, the J end lost 13 bases, and 23 bases lay between the germline ends. CDR3 loop: CASWALPLGFGYF. In nucleotides, the CDR3 is TGTGCCAGCTGGGCTCTCCCGCTGGGTTTTGGGTACTTC.

This clonotype was found a few times. V gene TRBV15 combines with J gene TRBJ2-1; TRBD2 matches 12 bases. The CDR3 consists of 14 residues. Germline-derived CDR1 and CDR2 are LNHNV and YYDKDF (reference sequence). Losses at the gene ends were 0 bases for V and 10 bases for J; bases not matched to a gene: 1. As DNA, the CDR3 is TGTGCCACCAGCAGAGAGCTAGCGGGAGGGGAGCAGTTCTTC. It translates to CATSRELAGGEQFF.

This clonotype was detected a few times. V and J are TRBV19 and TRBJ2-2, with D possibly being TRBD2 (6 bases). The V gene's germline CDR1 is LNHDA and CDR2 SQIVND (reference sequence). The CDR3 is 15 amino acids. Trimming removed 8 bases from V and 1 base from J, with 14 bases in between. CDR3 nucleotides: TGTGCCAGTTTAGGAGGGACGGTGAACACCGGGGAGCTGTTTTTT. Protein sequence: CASLGGTVNTGELFF.

This chain joins TRBV7-2 and TRBJ1-6; no firm D call. CDR1 and CDR2 from the germline V gene are SGHTA and FQGNSA. The CDR3 is made up of 16 amino acids. Trimming removed 1 base from V and 9 bases from J, with 16 bases in between. CDR3 loop: CASSLDSRPSGSPLHF. CDR3 DNA: TGTGCCAGCAGCTTAGATTCACGACCTAGTGGTTCACCCCTCCACTTT.

This clonotype was detected only a few times. This chain joins TRBV7-3 and TRBJ2-1; 11 nucleotides align to TRBD2. The CDR3 runs to 16 residues. The V gene end was trimmed by 5 bases and the J gene end by 2 bases; junction bases not matched to a gene: 5. The germline V gene encodes CDR1 SGHTA and CDR2 FQGTGA. The CDR3 sequence is CASSKLAGEAYNEQFF. The CDR3 DNA follows: TGTGCCAGCAGCAAACTAGCGGGAGAGGCCTACAATGAGCAGTTCTTC. The whole variable domain, filled in from reference TRBV7-3 and TRBJ2-1, reads GAGVSQTPSNKVTEKGKYVELRCDPISGHTALYWYRQSLGQGPEFLIYFQGTGAADDSGLPNDRFFAVRPEGSVSTLKIQRTERGDSAVYLCASSKLAGEAYNEQFFGPGTRLTVL.

This clonotype was seen a handful of times. As DNA, the CDR3 is TGCAGCGTTTCTCCGGGACTAGGAGAGACCCAGTACTTC. The encoded protein is CSVSPGLGETQYF. V is TRBV29-1 and J is TRBJ2-5; TRBD2 matches at 8 bases. V dropped 5 bases and J dropped 4; count of bases not matched to a gene: 6. CDR1 and CDR2 (germline): SQVTM, ANQGSEA. This CDR3 region has 13 residues.

The chain has TRBV18 and TRBJ1-1; D may be TRBD1 (6 bases). CDR3 length equals 13 residues. Germline CDR1 is KGHSH and CDR2 is LQKENI. V dropped 6 bases and J dropped 1 base, with 9 bases sitting between them. CDR3 sequence (DNA): TGTGCCAGCTCGGACAGTGGGAACACTGAAGCTTTCTTT. Protein: CASSDSGNTEAFF.

This clonotype has only a few counts. The J gene is TRBJ1-5, the V gene TRBV10-3; D unclear. Looked up from germline, CDR1 is ENHRY and CDR2 is SYGVKD. Between the trimmed V and J ends, which lost 3 bases and 2 bases, there was a span of 8 bases. The CDR3 covers 14 residues. The CDR3 loop is CAISDGGGNQPQHF. The CDR3 DNA follows: TGTGCCATCAGTGATGGCGGGGGCAATCAGCCCCAGCATTTT.

This clonotype was detected ten times or more. The CDR3 spells CAWSLGLAGGPYNEQFF. CDR3 DNA sequence: TGTGCCTGGAGTCTTGGACTAGCGGGAGGGCCTTACAATGAGCAGTTCTTC. This sequence joins TRBV30 and TRBJ2-1, with TRBD2 identical over 15 bases. The V gene's germline CDR1 is GTSNPN and CDR2 SVGIG (reference sequence). The CDR3 is 17 residues long. Trimming removed 2 bases from V and 4 bases from J; junction bases left unmatched: 6.

This chain uses TRBV20-1 with TRBJ2-4; 12 nucleotides match TRBD1. The germline CDR1 and CDR2 sequences are DFQATT and SNEGSKA (reference sequence). This CDR3 region has 17 residues. After removal of 1 base from V and 8 bases from J, the junction contained 12 bases not matched to a gene. As DNA, the CDR3 is TGCAGTGCTAGAGTAGTGGGACAGGGGGCGCTTAGAGACATTCAGTACTTC. It is translated as CSARVVGQGALRDIQYF.

This clonotype was recorded a few times. The chain employs TRBV20-1 and TRBJ2-3; either TRBD1 or TRBD2 may supply D (5 bases each). The V and J ends lost 0 bases and 5 bases respectively, with 15 bases between them. Looked up from germline, CDR1 is DFQATT and CDR2 is SNEGSKA (reference sequence). The CDR3 has 15 residues. The CDR3 DNA sequence: TGCAGTGCTAGAGATTTGGGACCAGACGGAGATACGCAGTATTTT. This gives the protein CSARDLGPDGDTQYF.

This clonotype was seen a single time. A much larger clone is a single base away; this may be a read error. This chain links TRBV12-5 with TRBJ2-7; 13 bases line up with TRBD2. The CDR3 extends over 18 amino acids. The germline V gene has CDR1 LGHNT and CDR2 FRNRAP. The CDR3 is CASGLPSRTSGGSYGQYF. The CDR3 DNA reads as TGTGCTAGTGGTTTGCCAAGCCGGACTAGCGGGGGCTCCTACGGGCAGTACTTC.

This clonotype was detected a few times. Its ends do not fully match the called genes, so a read error is possible. The rearrangement links TRBV5-1 to TRBJ2-3; perhaps TRBD1 as D (6 bases). The CDR3 sequence is 15 residues long. CDR1 and CDR2 from the germline V gene are SGHRS and YFSETQ. CDR3 sequence: CASSLGAGETGTQYF. In DNA, the CDR3 is TGCGCCAGCAGCTTGGGGGCAGGGGAAACAGGTACGCAGTATTTT.

This clonotype was observed at least ten times. The gene calls are TRBV7-8 and TRBJ2-1; weak D call: TRBD2 (6 bases). V lost 0 bases to trimming and J lost 15 bases, with 18 bases between them. Germline-derived CDR1 and CDR2 are SGHVS and FQNEAQ. This CDR3 region has 14 residues. CDR3: CASSLATGTVGLFF. The CDR3 coding sequence is TGTGCCAGCAGCTTAGCAACTGGGACTGTGGGGCTGTTCTTC.

This clonotype was counted many times. This chain joins TRBV28 and TRBJ2-4; unclear D gene. There are 11 residues in the CDR3. Trimming removed 5 bases from V and 9 bases from J, with 8 bases in between. Germline CDR1 reads MDHEN; CDR2 reads SYDVKM. The CDR3 bases are TGTGCCAGCAGTCAAACCAGCATTCAGTACTTC. Translation gives CASSQTSIQYF.

This clonotype was observed many times. This rearrangement joins TRBV12-3 or TRBV12-4 to TRBJ2-7; 8 bases map to TRBD1. V was clipped by 3 bases and J by 4 bases; unmatched bases: 5. The CDR3 has 14 amino acids. This CDR3 reads CASSFPGGDYEQYF. In DNA form, the CDR3 reads TGTGCCAGCAGTTTTCCAGGGGGCGATTACGAGCAGTACTTC.

This clonotype was counted many times. The chain recombines TRBV6-5 with TRBJ2-5; D may be TRBD1 (6 bases). The CDR3 loop spans 16 amino acids. Germline CDR1 MNHEY, CDR2 SVGAGI. Between the trimmed V and J ends, which lost 0 bases and 2 bases, there was a span of 13 bases. The DNA of the CDR3 is TGTGCCAGCAGTTACTCGTTGGGGGCTATTCAAGAGACCCAGTACTTC. It codes for CASSYSLGAIQETQYF.

The chain couples TRBV20-1 to TRBJ2-1; D tentatively fits TRBD1 or TRBD2 (5 bases each). Germline V gene sequence: CDR1 DFQATT, CDR2 SNEGSKA (reference sequence). This CDR3 comprises 19 residues. Between the trimmed V and J ends, which lost 0 bases and 0 bases, there was a span of 21 bases. The CDR3 spells CSARDQWGTRGSSYNEQFF. The CDR3, as DNA: TGCAGTGCTAGAGATCAGTGGGGGACCCGTGGGAGCTCCTACAATGAGCAGTTCTTC.

This clonotype came up many times. J is TRBJ2-1 and V is TRBV20-1; D gene uncertain. Germline CDR1 reads DFQATT; CDR2 reads SNEGSKA (reference sequence). There are 13 residues in the CDR3. Trimming took 1 base from V and 5 from J, leaving 9 bases between them. The CDR3 region is CSARGWSDNEQFF. The CDR3 bases are TGCAGTGCTAGAGGCTGGTCGGACAATGAGCAGTTCTTC.

The table lists this clonotype with a few counts. The chain links TRBV19 to TRBJ2-1, with 8 bases aligning to TRBD2. V shed 7 bases, J shed 2 bases, and the junction held 4 bases outside the gene matches. Germline CDR1 and CDR2: LNHDA and SQIVND (reference sequence). The CDR3 extends over 14 amino acids. CDR3 sequence: CASIVGLAYNEQFF. The CDR3 bases are TGTGCCAGTATTGTGGGACTAGCCTACAATGAGCAGTTCTTC. Variable domain in full (rest from reference TRBV19 and TRBJ2-1): DGGITQSPKYLFRKEGQNVTLSCEQNLNHDAMYWYRQDPGQGLRLIYYSQIVNDFQKGDIAEGYSVSREKKESFPLTVTSAQKNPTAFYLCASIVGLAYNEQFFGPGTRLTVL.

This clonotype has just a few counts. V usage is TRBV27 and J usage is TRBJ2-7; TRBD2 agrees at 9 bases. The V segment lost 5 bases and the J segment 0 bases; nucleotides outside the gene matches: 2. From germline, CDR1 is MNHEY and CDR2 SMNVEV (reference sequence). CDR3 size: 14 residues. CDR3 residues: CASSKTSGSYEQYF. The CDR3 DNA is TGTGCCAGCAGTAAGACTAGCGGCTCCTACGAGCAGTACTTC.

V gene TRBV28 combines with J gene TRBJ2-7; weak D call: TRBD1 (6 bases). V shed 11 bases and J shed 3 bases, with 14 bases lying between them. Germline lookup yields CDR1 MDHEN and CDR2 SYDVKM. The CDR3 totals 12 residues. In DNA form, the CDR3 reads TGTGCCGGTGGGGCAGGGGACTACGAGCAGTACTTC. It specifies CAGGAGDYEQYF.